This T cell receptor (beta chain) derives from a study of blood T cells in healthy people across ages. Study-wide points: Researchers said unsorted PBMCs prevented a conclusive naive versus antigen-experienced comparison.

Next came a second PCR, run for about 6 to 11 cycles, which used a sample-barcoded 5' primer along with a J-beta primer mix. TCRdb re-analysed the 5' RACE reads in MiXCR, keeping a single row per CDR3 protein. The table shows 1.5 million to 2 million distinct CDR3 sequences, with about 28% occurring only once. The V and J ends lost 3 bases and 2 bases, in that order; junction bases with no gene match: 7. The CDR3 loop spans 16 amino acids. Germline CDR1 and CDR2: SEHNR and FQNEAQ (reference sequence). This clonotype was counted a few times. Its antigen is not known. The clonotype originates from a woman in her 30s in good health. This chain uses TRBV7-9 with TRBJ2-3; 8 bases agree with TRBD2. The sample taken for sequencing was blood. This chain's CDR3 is CASSFGRGGLTDTQYF. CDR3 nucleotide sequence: TGTGCCAGCAGCTTCGGACGGGGGGGCCTCACAGATACGCAGTATTTT.